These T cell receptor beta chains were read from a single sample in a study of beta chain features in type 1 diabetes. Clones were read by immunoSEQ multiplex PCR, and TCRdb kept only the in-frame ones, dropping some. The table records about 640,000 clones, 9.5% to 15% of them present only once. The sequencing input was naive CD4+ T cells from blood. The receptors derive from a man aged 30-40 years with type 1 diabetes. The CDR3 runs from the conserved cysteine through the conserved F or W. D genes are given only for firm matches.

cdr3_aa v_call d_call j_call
CASSQTSSQGPYGYTF TRBV4-3 NA TRBJ1-2
CASSISVSSYNEQFF TRBV19 NA TRBJ2-1
CASSRDRVGIQYF TRBV14 NA TRBJ2-4
CSVEDYRRTDTQYF TRBV29-1 NA TRBJ2-3
CASSPRGANYGYTF TRBV7-2 NA TRBJ1-2
CASSRQDRAGNTIYF TRBV4-3 TRBD1 TRBJ1-3
CASSLLSGGKETQYF TRBV5-1 TRBD1 TRBJ2-5
CASSETGVYGYTF TRBV2 TRBD1 TRBJ1-2
CSVDETTSGDTQYF TRBV29-1 NA TRBJ2-3
CASSFHSLGQGKGYTF TRBV27 TRBD1 TRBJ1-2
CSVSQVEATEAFF TRBV29-1 NA TRBJ1-1
CASSYLQTPVSGELFF TRBV6-6 NA TRBJ2-2
CAIRGQGTRSGANVLTF TRBV10-3 TRBD1 TRBJ2-6